The 21 T cell receptor beta chains in this list originate from one sample, sequenced in a study of T cells in Graves' hyperthyroidism and ophthalmopathy (dated by TCRdb to 2018 to 2020). Library preparation employed multiplex PCR. For sequencing, an Illumina HiSeq 2000 was employed. The TCR beta CDR3 regions were amplified from the RNA transcripts. A first-round RT-PCR of the TCR CDR3 used the HTBI primer set with the Qiagen OneStep RT-PCR kit. The public reads were reanalyzed by TCRdb: fastp trimming at Q25, MiXCR alignment, in-frame beta chains only. Each record represents a unique CDR3 protein, reported with the most common genes and DNA among its rows. The sample table records some 440,000 distinct CDR3 sequences; 15% to 19% of these occur just once. In total, the top ten clones hold approximately 7.5% of the sample. Sequenced sample: blood. These receptors all come from a woman under 30 with Graves' hyperthyroidism.

This clonotype has at least ten counts. The genes are TRBV7-2 and TRBJ1-2, with TRBD1 matching 8 bases. CDR1 is SGHTA and CDR2 is FQGNSA in the germline V gene. V shed 8 bases and J 0 bases; nucleotides not matched to a gene: 2. The CDR3 spans 13 residues. In DNA, the CDR3 is TGTGCCAGCCACAGGGGGGCTAACTATGGCTACACCTTC. Translation gives CASHRGANYGYTF.

The table lists this clonotype with many counts. The chain couples TRBV12-3 or TRBV12-4 to TRBJ1-5; D possibly corresponds to TRBD1 (6 bases). With 7 bases removed from V and 9 bases from J, the gap between germline ends came to 16 bases. The CDR3 is 13 amino acids. The CDR3 reads CASNERGVGPQHF. CDR3 DNA sequence: TGTGCCAGCAATGAGAGGGGGGTTGGGCCCCAGCATTTT.

This clonotype has at least ten counts. The chain has TRBV11-2 and TRBJ2-7, with D possibly being TRBD2 (5 bases). Per germline, CDR1 SGHAT and CDR2 FQNNGV. Trimming shortened V by 5 bases and J by 9 bases, and 17 bases separated the two germline ends. The CDR3 covers 13 residues. CDR3 DNA: TGTGCCAGCAGCCAAATATCCGGGAACCTGCAGTACTTC. Protein sequence: CASSQISGNLQYF.

This clonotype has only a few counts. This CDR3 reads CASEGQGDPGGAQYF. Here the CDR3 DNA reads TGCGCCAGCGAGGGACAGGGCGATCCGGGGGGGGCCCAGTACTTC. This chain joins TRBV5-1 and TRBJ2-5, with a tentative D call TRBD1 (9 bases). The CDR3 contains 15 residues. Germline CDR1 is SGHRS and CDR2 is YFSETQ. Trimming stripped 7 bases from V and 9 bases from J, with 25 bases between.

As regards this clonotype: A much larger clone lies a single base off, so this may be a read error. V usage is TRBV6-5 and J usage is TRBJ2-7, with D unresolved. Germline CDR1 reads MNHEY; CDR2 reads SVGAGI. This CDR3 spans 15 amino acids. The CDR3 sequence: CAGSYSRPGPYEQYF. CDR3 sequence (DNA): TGTGCCGGCAGTTACTCGAGGCCAGGCCCCTACGAGCAGTACTTC.

CDR3 nucleotide sequence: TGTGCCAGCAAGGAGGGTCGGAATTCACCCCTCCACTTT. It codes for CASKEGRNSPLHF. V gene TRBV6-1 combines with J gene TRBJ1-6; D is unresolved. V shed 7 bases and J shed 7 bases, with 11 bases lying between them. Germline-derived CDR1 and CDR2 are MNHNS and SASEGT. The CDR3 is 13 amino acids.

The table lists this clonotype with many counts. The V call is TRBV9, the J call TRBJ2-1; no definite D call. The V end was cut by 0 bases, the J end by 4 bases, with 5 bases between. The CDR3 is made up of 13 amino acids. The germline gives CDR1 SGDLS, CDR2 YYNGEE. The CDR3 loop is CASSVDTYNEQFF. The CDR3 region has the DNA TGTGCCAGCAGCGTAGACACGTACAATGAGCAGTTCTTC.

This clonotype was seen at least ten times. The chain recombines TRBV20-1 with TRBJ1-2; D remains ambiguous. The CDR3 sequence is 13 residues long. The germline gives CDR1 DFQATT, CDR2 SNEGSKA (reference sequence). The V gene lost 3 bases and the J gene lost 4 bases, with 12 bases spanning the gap. This chain's CDR3 is CSASIPMTYGYTF. The CDR3 DNA is TGCAGTGCTAGTATCCCCATGACCTATGGCTACACCTTC.

The table lists this clonotype with many counts. The CDR3 region has the DNA TGTGCCTCAACAGGGTTCGGAGAGACCCAGTACTTC. Residues: CASTGFGETQYF. The V call is TRBV2, the J call TRBJ2-5; possible D gene TRBD1, 6 bases. CDR3 length: 12 residues. From germline, CDR1 is SNHLY and CDR2 FYNNEI. The V gene lost 11 bases and the J gene lost 4 bases, with 14 bases spanning the gap. The full variable domain, completed using reference TRBV2 and TRBJ2-5, is EPEVTQTPSHQVTQMGQEVILRCVPISNHLYFYWYRQILGQKVEFLVSFYNNEISEKSEIFDDQFSVERPDGSNFTLKIRSTKLEDSAMYFCASTGFGETQYFGPGTRLLVL.

Many counts were recorded for this clonotype. The V gene is TRBV11-2, the J gene TRBJ2-5; 11 nucleotides line up with TRBD1. Losses at the gene ends were 5 bases for V and 3 bases for J; bases not matched to a gene: 5. Germline values: CDR1 SGHAT, CDR2 FQNNGV. The CDR3 spans 15 residues. CDR3 nucleotides: TGTGCCAGCAGCCTCTGGACAGGGGGCGAAGAGACCCAGTACTTC. Its translation: CASSLWTGGEETQYF.

This clonotype appeared many times. The chain has TRBV30 and TRBJ2-5, with unresolved D. With 1 base removed from V and 3 bases from J, the gap between germline ends came to 9 bases. CDR3 length: 13 residues. Germline-derived CDR1 and CDR2 are GTSNPN and SVGIG (reference sequence). CDR3 coding DNA: TGTGCCTGGAGTGCCCGTCTAAAAGAGACCCAGTACTTC. Protein: CAWSARLKETQYF.

The chain recombines TRBV19 with TRBJ1-5, with D perhaps TRBD1 (5 bases). Trimming stripped 8 bases from V and 7 bases from J, with 15 bases between. CDR1 LNHDA and CDR2 SQIVND come from the germline V gene (reference sequence). This CDR3 has 13 residues. The CDR3 loop is CASGEGIGQPQHF. The CDR3 coding sequence is TGTGCCAGTGGGGAGGGGATAGGGCAGCCCCAGCATTTT.

In this sample, this clonotype turned up many times. This chain joins TRBV2 and TRBJ1-2; 10 bases align to TRBD1. CDR1 is SNHLY, CDR2 FYNNEI, per germline. V shed 6 bases and J 8 bases; nucleotides not matched to a gene: 6. The CDR3 spans 13 residues. Here the CDR3 reads CASSDRGPRGYTF. CDR3 in DNA: TGTGCCAGCAGCGACAGGGGGCCGCGCGGCTACACCTTC.

There are many counts of this clonotype. V is TRBV7-2 and J is TRBJ1-4; no firm D call. The CDR3 has 13 amino acids. The V gene lost 1 base and the J gene lost 7 bases, with 7 bases spanning the gap. CDR1 and CDR2 (germline): SGHTA, FQGNSA. The CDR3 region has the DNA TGTGCCAGCAGCTTAGTTCTGAGTGAAAAACTGTTTTTT. Translation gives CASSLVLSEKLFF.

This clonotype appeared a few times. The chain employs TRBV29-1 and TRBJ1-4; tentative D call: TRBD1 (5 bases). V lost 6 bases, J lost 12 bases, and 17 bases lay in between. The germline gives CDR1 SQVTM, CDR2 ANQGSEA. The CDR3 is 12 residues long. This CDR3 is CSVSKLQGELFF. In DNA form, the CDR3 reads TGCAGCGTCTCAAAGCTGCAGGGAGAACTGTTTTTT.

This clonotype was seen ten or more times. The V call is TRBV7-9, the J call TRBJ1-1; D ambiguous. This CDR3 is built from 14 residues. V lost 1 base, J lost 1 base, and 7 bases lay in between. Germline V gene lookup returns CDR1 SEHNR and CDR2 FQNEAQ (reference sequence). CDR3 in amino acids: CASSLGQSNTEAFF. CDR3 sequence (DNA): TGTGCCAGCAGCTTAGGGCAGTCGAACACTGAAGCTTTCTTT.

V usage is TRBV30 and J usage is TRBJ1-1; D gene unclear. CDR1 is GTSNPN and CDR2 is SVGIG in the germline V gene (reference sequence). The CDR3 is 12 residues long. The V gene lost 0 bases and the J gene lost 1 base, with 3 bases spanning the gap. The CDR3 region is CAWSVPNTEAFF. DNA of the CDR3: TGTGCCTGGAGTGTACCGAACACTGAAGCTTTCTTT. Looking up the rest from reference TRBV30 and TRBJ1-1 gives the full variable domain: SQTIHQWPATLVQPVGSPLSLECTVEGTSNPNLYWYRQAAGRGLQLLFYSVGIGQISSEVPQNLSASRPQDRQFILSSKKLLLSDSGFYLCAWSVPNTEAFFGQGTRLTVV.

Here the CDR3 reads CASSLDPRGQHLTIYF. CDR3 in DNA: TGTGCCAGCAGTTTAGATCCCCGCGGACAGCACCTAACCATATATTTT. V is TRBV28 and J is TRBJ1-3, with D perhaps matching TRBD1 (6 bases). The CDR3 spans 16 residues. In germline, CDR1 is MDHEN, CDR2 SYDVKM. The V end lost 2 bases, the J end lost 10 bases, and 21 bases lay between the germline ends. The whole variable domain, filled in from reference TRBV28 and TRBJ1-3, reads DVKVTQSSRYLVKRTGEKVFLECVQDMDHENMFWYRQDPGLGLRLIYFSYDVKMKEKGDIPEGYSVSREKKERFSLILESASTNQTSMYLCASSLDPRGQHLTIYFGEGSWLTVV.

J is TRBJ2-7 and V is TRBV6-1; 12 nucleotides line up with TRBD1. CDR1 is MNHNS and CDR2 is SASEGT in the germline V gene. V lost 6 bases and J lost 2; bases outside the gene matches: 5. The CDR3 is 15 residues long. CDR3 coding DNA: TGTGCCAGCAGCAGGGACAGGGGGCCTGCCTACGAGCAGTACTTC. This translates into CASSRDRGPAYEQYF.

This clonotype was observed at least ten times. The chain links TRBV6-5 to TRBJ1-2; TRBD1 matches at 8 bases. Losses at the gene ends were 4 bases for V and 8 bases for J; bases not matched to a gene: 6. Germline CDR1 and CDR2: MNHEY and SVGAGI. This CDR3 is 13 amino acids long. The CDR3 nucleotides are TGTGCCAGCAGTTTACAGGGGGTCGGCGGCTACACCTTC. Translating it yields CASSLQGVGGYTF.

This clonotype appeared many times. The chain links TRBV28 to TRBJ2-7, with D possibly matching TRBD2 (6 bases). CDR3 size: 13 residues. The germline gives CDR1 MDHEN, CDR2 SYDVKM. V gave up 3 bases and J gave up 5 bases, with 11 bases separating them. CDR3 residues: CASSFGGLNEQYF. CDR3 coding DNA: TGTGCCAGCAGTTTCGGAGGGCTGAACGAGCAGTACTTC.